The rows below give T cell receptor beta chains drawn from one sample of a study of vaccination and CD4 T cells after COVID-19. No antigen has been identified for these receptors. One entry per CDR3 protein results from TCRdb running MiXCR on the PCR reads. The sample has some 16,000 distinct CDR3 sequences, 35% to 45% seen once. The sequencing here drew on CD4+ T cells from blood, cultured in vitro, taken before SARS-CoV-2 vaccination. These receptors all come from a human donor who received a COVID-19 vaccine. Each CDR3 is given with its conserved first and last residue. The D gene is left open where the match is weak. Size is omitted from some rows. Given values are once, few, many or a class for expanded clones.

J: TRBJ2-3
V: TRBV29-1
length: 16
D: TRBD2
size: .
CDR3: CSVSFLAGGPTDTQYF
DNA: TGCAGCGTTTCCTTCCTGGCGGGGGGGCCGACAGATACGCAGTATTTT

J: TRBJ1-3
V: TRBV5-6
length: 15
D: .
size: .
CDR3: CASSLPQGSGNTIYF
DNA: TGTGCCAGCAGCTTGCCCCAGGGCTCTGGAAACACCATATATTTT

J: TRBJ1-2
V: TRBV18
length: 15
D: TRBD1
size: .
CDR3: CASSPTGGRFYGYTF
DNA: TGTGCCAGCTCACCTACAGGGGGCAGGTTCTATGGCTACACCTTC

J: TRBJ1-1
V: TRBV6-1
length: 16
D: .
size: .
CDR3: CASSHREGAMNTEAFF
DNA: TGTGCCAGCAGTCACAGGGAAGGTGCCATGAACACTGAAGCTTTCTTT

J: TRBJ2-7
V: TRBV19
length: 12
D: TRBD1
size: .
CDR3: CASRDRVGEQYF
DNA: TGTGCCAGTAGGGACAGGGTCGGCGAGCAGTACTTC

J: TRBJ1-1
V: TRBV7-9
length: 13
D: .
size: .
CDR3: CASTLRLDTEAFF
DNA: TGTGCCAGCACCCTCCGCCTAGACACTGAAGCTTTCTTT

J: TRBJ1-2
V: TRBV7-8
length: 15
D: .
size: few
CDR3: CASSLSGTALYGYTF
DNA: TGTGCCAGCAGCTTATCAGGGACGGCGCTCTATGGCTACACCTTC

J: TRBJ1-3
V: TRBV7-9
length: 15
D: TRBD1
size: .
CDR3: CASSLPTGTGNTIYF
DNA: TGTGCCAGCAGCTTACCGACAGGGACTGGAAACACCATATATTTT

J: TRBJ2-5
V: TRBV20-1
length: 18
D: .
size: few
CDR3: CSAREFRAGTPPQETQYF
DNA: TGCAGTGCTAGAGAATTTAGGGCGGGGACCCCCCCCCAAGAGACCCAGTACTTC

J: TRBJ2-7
V: TRBV10-3
length: 15
D: TRBD1
size: once
CDR3: CAISESRTGENEQYF
DNA: TGTGCCATCAGTGAGTCGCGGACAGGGGAGAACGAGCAGTACTTC

J: TRBJ2-1
V: TRBV24-1
length: 14
D: .
size: large
CDR3: CATSEPGPNNEQFF
DNA: TGTGCCACCAGTGAGCCAGGACCGAACAATGAGCAGTTCTTC

J: TRBJ1-2
V: TRBV2
length: 15
D: TRBD1
size: few
CDR3: CASSDERTGGAGYTF
DNA: TGTGCCAGCAGTGACGAAAGGACAGGGGGCGCCGGCTACACCTTC

J: TRBJ1-2
V: TRBV6-5
length: 16
D: TRBD1
size: few
CDR3: CASSWAGGNSNYGYTF
DNA: TGTGCCAGCAGTTGGGCAGGGGGAAACTCTAACTATGGCTACACCTTC

J: TRBJ2-5
V: TRBV19
length: 15
D: TRBD2
size: medium-sized
CDR3: CASSIPSGGPETQYF
DNA: TGTGCCAGTAGTATTCCTAGCGGGGGCCCAGAGACCCAGTACTTC

J: TRBJ2-6
V: TRBV9
length: 18
D: TRBD1
size: .
CDR3: CASNHGGGQGSGANVLTF
DNA: TGTGCCAGCAACCACGGGGGGGGACAGGGGTCTGGGGCCAACGTCCTGACTTTC

J: TRBJ2-5
V: TRBV29-1
length: 12
D: .
size: .
CDR3: CSVEPGQETQYF
DNA: TGCAGCGTTGAGCCCGGGCAAGAGACCCAGTACTTC

J: TRBJ1-2
V: TRBV30
length: 14
D: .
size: few
CDR3: CAWSGQTANYGYTF
DNA: TGTGCCTGGAGTGGACAGACGGCTAACTATGGCTACACCTTC

J: TRBJ2-7
V: TRBV6-1
length: 14
D: .
size: few
CDR3: CASSDWGGGFWQYF
DNA: TGTGCCAGCAGTGATTGGGGTGGAGGTTTCTGGCAGTACTTC

J: TRBJ2-7
V: TRBV27
length: 11
D: TRBD1
size: .
CDR3: CASRTGVRQYF
DNA: TGTGCCAGCCGTACAGGGGTTCGGCAGTACTTC

J: TRBJ1-2
V: TRBV19
length: 15
D: .
size: .
CDR3: CASSKDTKRGYGYTF
DNA: TGTGCCAGTAGTAAGGACACGAAACGGGGCTATGGCTACACCTTC

J: TRBJ2-3
V: TRBV19
length: 15
D: .
size: .
CDR3: CASSIGGGSTDTQYF
DNA: TGTGCCAGTAGTATAGGGGGAGGCTCCACAGATACGCAGTATTTT

J: TRBJ1-2
V: TRBV10-3
length: 13
D: TRBD1
size: medium-sized
CDR3: CAITRQGAEGYTF
DNA: TGTGCCATCACAAGACAGGGGGCTGAAGGCTACACCTTC

J: TRBJ2-5
V: TRBV18
length: 12
D: .
size: .
CDR3: CASSYQGETQYF
DNA: TGTGCCAGCTCATACCAGGGGGAGACCCAGTACTTC

J: TRBJ2-1
V: TRBV25-1
length: 15
D: .
size: .
CDR3: CASSESSGVYNEQFF
DNA: TGTGCCAGCAGTGAATCCTCGGGAGTCTACAATGAGCAGTTCTTC

J: TRBJ2-5
V: TRBV30
length: 15
D: .
size: few
CDR3: CAWSLRRTDQETQYF
DNA: TGTGCCTGGAGTCTCCGCCGGACGGATCAAGAGACCCAGTACTTC

J: TRBJ2-3
V: TRBV12-3/TRBV12-4
length: 15
D: .
size: .
CDR3: CASLSRRGGTDTQYF
DNA: TGTGCCAGCCTATCCCGAAGGGGAGGCACAGATACGCAGTATTTT

J: TRBJ2-3
V: TRBV20-1
length: 13
D: TRBD2
size: .
CDR3: CSASGGVTDTQYF
DNA: TGCAGTGCTAGCGGGGGGGTGACAGATACGCAGTATTTT

J: TRBJ1-6
V: TRBV19
length: 14
D: .
size: .
CDR3: CASSVGIYNSPLHF
DNA: TGTGCCAGTAGTGTAGGAATCTATAATTCACCCCTCCACTTT

J: TRBJ2-5
V: TRBV24-1
length: 13
D: TRBD2
size: .
CDR3: CATSDYPGGTQYF
DNA: TGTGCCACCAGTGATTACCCGGGGGGGACCCAGTACTTC

J: TRBJ2-2
V: TRBV24-1
length: 16
D: .
size: .
CDR3: CATSDFGQEQAGELFF
DNA: TGTGCCACCAGTGATTTTGGGCAGGAGCAGGCCGGGGAGCTGTTTTTT

J: TRBJ1-2
V: TRBV2
length: 13
D: .
size: .
CDR3: CASSEPGNYGYTF
DNA: TGTGCCAGCAGTGAACCGGGTAACTATGGCTACACCTTC

J: TRBJ1-6
V: TRBV24-1
length: 15
D: TRBD1
size: .
CDR3: CATSAPQGANSPLHF
DNA: TGTGCCACCAGTGCCCCCCAGGGGGCTAATTCACCCCTCCACTTT

J: TRBJ1-1
V: TRBV19
length: 12
D: TRBD1
size: .
CDR3: CASNRGYTEAFF
DNA: TGTGCCAGCAACAGGGGGTACACTGAAGCTTTCTTT

J: TRBJ1-3
V: TRBV30
length: 16
D: TRBD1
size: .
CDR3: CAWSVPDGTGYITIYF
DNA: TGTGCCTGGAGTGTCCCTGATGGGACAGGGTATATCACCATATATTTT

J: TRBJ1-3
V: TRBV10-3
length: 12
D: .
size: few
CDR3: CASTGTGNTIYF
DNA: TGTGCCAGCACAGGGACCGGAAACACCATATATTTT

J: TRBJ2-6
V: TRBV24-1
length: 20
D: .
size: few
CDR3: CATSDPHRQKTSSGANVLTF
DNA: TGTGCCACCAGTGATCCCCATAGACAGAAAACCAGCTCTGGGGCCAACGTCCTGACTTTC

J: TRBJ2-7
V: TRBV30
length: 14
D: TRBD2
size: few
CDR3: CAWSPLRDYYEQYF
DNA: TGTGCCTGGAGTCCTCTCCGGGACTACTACGAGCAGTACTTC

J: TRBJ2-5
V: TRBV11-2
length: 14
D: .
size: .
CDR3: CASSLDPGVGTQYF
DNA: TGTGCCAGCAGCTTAGATCCTGGGGTGGGGACCCAGTACTTC

J: TRBJ2-7
V: TRBV10-1
length: 14
D: TRBD1
size: .
CDR3: CASSATGTAYEQYF
DNA: TGCGCCAGCAGTGCGACCGGGACAGCCTACGAGCAGTACTTC

J: TRBJ2-7
V: TRBV6-5
length: 12
D: .
size: few
CDR3: CASSLDHSEQYF
DNA: TGTGCCAGCAGTTTGGACCACTCCGAGCAGTACTTC

J: TRBJ2-5
V: TRBV25-1
length: 13
D: .
size: .
CDR3: CASRLQGGGTQYF
DNA: TGTGCCAGCAGGCTACAGGGTGGGGGGACCCAGTACTTC